This T cell receptor (beta chain) derives from a study of blood T cell repertoires in COVID-19. The repertoire was sequenced with immunoSEQ multiplex PCR; TCRdb's copy has only in-frame clones and lacks some. Among about 320,000 clones, more than 90% were seen once, and the ten largest hold 3.9%. The V gene lost 7 bases and the J gene lost 0 bases, with 19 bases spanning the gap. CDR1 and CDR2 (germline): SGHVS, FQNEAQ. The CDR3 loop spans 17 amino acids. What was sequenced was PBMCs or T cells enriched from blood (not recorded which). The chain couples TRBV7-8 to TRBJ1-5; weak D call: TRBD1 (5 bases). This receptor was identified in a woman aged 25-40 years who had been exposed to COVID-19. CDR3 bases: TGTGCCAGCAAACTGGGGCAGGCCACTTATAGCAATCAGCCCCAGCATTTT. This codes for CASKLGQATYSNQPQHF.